This TCR beta chain stems from a study of brain T cells in children with intractable seizures. Assay used: immunoSEQ multiplex PCR; TCRdb lists only in-frame clones, some missing. The table includes about 76,000 clones, 85% to 95% detected once. In germline, CDR1 is SGHNT, CDR2 YENEEA. This CDR3 comprises 12 residues. Trimming took 1 base from V and 9 from J; bases not matched to a gene: 0. Sequencing was performed on peripheral blood, taken at surgery. This clonotype was obtained from a boy less than two years old with tuberous sclerosis and intractable seizures. J is TRBJ2-1 and V is TRBV11-3; 7 nucleotides agree with TRBD2. The DNA for the CDR3 is TGTGCCAGCAGCTTAGGCGGGGGTGAGCAGTTCTTC. Translating gives CASSLGGGEQFF.